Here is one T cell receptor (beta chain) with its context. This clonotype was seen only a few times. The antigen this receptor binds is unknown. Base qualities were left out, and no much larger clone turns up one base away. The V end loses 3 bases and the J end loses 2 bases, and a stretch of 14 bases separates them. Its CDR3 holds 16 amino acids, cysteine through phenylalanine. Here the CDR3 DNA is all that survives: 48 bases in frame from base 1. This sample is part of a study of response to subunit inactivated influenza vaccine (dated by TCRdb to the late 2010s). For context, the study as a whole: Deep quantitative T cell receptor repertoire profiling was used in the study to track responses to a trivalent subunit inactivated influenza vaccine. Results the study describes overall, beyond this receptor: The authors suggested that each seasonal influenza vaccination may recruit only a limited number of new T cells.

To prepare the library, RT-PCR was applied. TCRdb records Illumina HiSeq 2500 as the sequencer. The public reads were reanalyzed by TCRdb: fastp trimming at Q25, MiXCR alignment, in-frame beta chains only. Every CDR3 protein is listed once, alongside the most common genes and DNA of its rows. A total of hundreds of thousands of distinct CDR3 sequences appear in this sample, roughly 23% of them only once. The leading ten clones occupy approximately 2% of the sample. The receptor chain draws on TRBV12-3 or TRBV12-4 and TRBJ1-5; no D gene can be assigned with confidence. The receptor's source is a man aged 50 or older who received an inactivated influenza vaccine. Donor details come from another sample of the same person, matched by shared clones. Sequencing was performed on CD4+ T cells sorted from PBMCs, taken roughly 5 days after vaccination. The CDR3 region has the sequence CASSFGLTSGNQPQHF. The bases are TGTGCCAGCAGTTTTGGACTAACCTCCGGCAATCAGCCCCAGCATTTT.